In its sample, the clone carrying this T cell receptor beta chain was seen a few times. Antigen specificity is unknown. Other DNA sequences in this specimen translate into the identical CDR3. The entry originates in a study of cytomegalovirus exposure and HLA in healthy donors. Overall study findings and caveats: Common viral pathogens (according to a later analysis) appeared linked to several of the most significant clusters.

PCR primers comprised 60 Vbeta and 13 Jbeta primers. Clones were sequenced by immunoSEQ multiplex PCR, and TCRdb holds only the in-frame ones, with some missing. The table lists under 150,000 clones, 80% of them singletons. Germline CDR1 reads SGHRS; CDR2 reads YFSETQ. V was cut by 2 bases and J by 1 base, with 6 bases left in between. This CDR3 has 13 amino acids. This sequence originates from a woman aged 40 to 50 in good health and CMV-seronegative. The sequenced sample was PBMCs. The J gene is TRBJ1-1, the V gene TRBV5-1; D call uncertain. CDR3 sequence reads: CASSFAGNTEAFF. The CDR3, as DNA: TGCGCCAGCAGCTTCGCAGGGAACACTGAAGCTTTCTTT.